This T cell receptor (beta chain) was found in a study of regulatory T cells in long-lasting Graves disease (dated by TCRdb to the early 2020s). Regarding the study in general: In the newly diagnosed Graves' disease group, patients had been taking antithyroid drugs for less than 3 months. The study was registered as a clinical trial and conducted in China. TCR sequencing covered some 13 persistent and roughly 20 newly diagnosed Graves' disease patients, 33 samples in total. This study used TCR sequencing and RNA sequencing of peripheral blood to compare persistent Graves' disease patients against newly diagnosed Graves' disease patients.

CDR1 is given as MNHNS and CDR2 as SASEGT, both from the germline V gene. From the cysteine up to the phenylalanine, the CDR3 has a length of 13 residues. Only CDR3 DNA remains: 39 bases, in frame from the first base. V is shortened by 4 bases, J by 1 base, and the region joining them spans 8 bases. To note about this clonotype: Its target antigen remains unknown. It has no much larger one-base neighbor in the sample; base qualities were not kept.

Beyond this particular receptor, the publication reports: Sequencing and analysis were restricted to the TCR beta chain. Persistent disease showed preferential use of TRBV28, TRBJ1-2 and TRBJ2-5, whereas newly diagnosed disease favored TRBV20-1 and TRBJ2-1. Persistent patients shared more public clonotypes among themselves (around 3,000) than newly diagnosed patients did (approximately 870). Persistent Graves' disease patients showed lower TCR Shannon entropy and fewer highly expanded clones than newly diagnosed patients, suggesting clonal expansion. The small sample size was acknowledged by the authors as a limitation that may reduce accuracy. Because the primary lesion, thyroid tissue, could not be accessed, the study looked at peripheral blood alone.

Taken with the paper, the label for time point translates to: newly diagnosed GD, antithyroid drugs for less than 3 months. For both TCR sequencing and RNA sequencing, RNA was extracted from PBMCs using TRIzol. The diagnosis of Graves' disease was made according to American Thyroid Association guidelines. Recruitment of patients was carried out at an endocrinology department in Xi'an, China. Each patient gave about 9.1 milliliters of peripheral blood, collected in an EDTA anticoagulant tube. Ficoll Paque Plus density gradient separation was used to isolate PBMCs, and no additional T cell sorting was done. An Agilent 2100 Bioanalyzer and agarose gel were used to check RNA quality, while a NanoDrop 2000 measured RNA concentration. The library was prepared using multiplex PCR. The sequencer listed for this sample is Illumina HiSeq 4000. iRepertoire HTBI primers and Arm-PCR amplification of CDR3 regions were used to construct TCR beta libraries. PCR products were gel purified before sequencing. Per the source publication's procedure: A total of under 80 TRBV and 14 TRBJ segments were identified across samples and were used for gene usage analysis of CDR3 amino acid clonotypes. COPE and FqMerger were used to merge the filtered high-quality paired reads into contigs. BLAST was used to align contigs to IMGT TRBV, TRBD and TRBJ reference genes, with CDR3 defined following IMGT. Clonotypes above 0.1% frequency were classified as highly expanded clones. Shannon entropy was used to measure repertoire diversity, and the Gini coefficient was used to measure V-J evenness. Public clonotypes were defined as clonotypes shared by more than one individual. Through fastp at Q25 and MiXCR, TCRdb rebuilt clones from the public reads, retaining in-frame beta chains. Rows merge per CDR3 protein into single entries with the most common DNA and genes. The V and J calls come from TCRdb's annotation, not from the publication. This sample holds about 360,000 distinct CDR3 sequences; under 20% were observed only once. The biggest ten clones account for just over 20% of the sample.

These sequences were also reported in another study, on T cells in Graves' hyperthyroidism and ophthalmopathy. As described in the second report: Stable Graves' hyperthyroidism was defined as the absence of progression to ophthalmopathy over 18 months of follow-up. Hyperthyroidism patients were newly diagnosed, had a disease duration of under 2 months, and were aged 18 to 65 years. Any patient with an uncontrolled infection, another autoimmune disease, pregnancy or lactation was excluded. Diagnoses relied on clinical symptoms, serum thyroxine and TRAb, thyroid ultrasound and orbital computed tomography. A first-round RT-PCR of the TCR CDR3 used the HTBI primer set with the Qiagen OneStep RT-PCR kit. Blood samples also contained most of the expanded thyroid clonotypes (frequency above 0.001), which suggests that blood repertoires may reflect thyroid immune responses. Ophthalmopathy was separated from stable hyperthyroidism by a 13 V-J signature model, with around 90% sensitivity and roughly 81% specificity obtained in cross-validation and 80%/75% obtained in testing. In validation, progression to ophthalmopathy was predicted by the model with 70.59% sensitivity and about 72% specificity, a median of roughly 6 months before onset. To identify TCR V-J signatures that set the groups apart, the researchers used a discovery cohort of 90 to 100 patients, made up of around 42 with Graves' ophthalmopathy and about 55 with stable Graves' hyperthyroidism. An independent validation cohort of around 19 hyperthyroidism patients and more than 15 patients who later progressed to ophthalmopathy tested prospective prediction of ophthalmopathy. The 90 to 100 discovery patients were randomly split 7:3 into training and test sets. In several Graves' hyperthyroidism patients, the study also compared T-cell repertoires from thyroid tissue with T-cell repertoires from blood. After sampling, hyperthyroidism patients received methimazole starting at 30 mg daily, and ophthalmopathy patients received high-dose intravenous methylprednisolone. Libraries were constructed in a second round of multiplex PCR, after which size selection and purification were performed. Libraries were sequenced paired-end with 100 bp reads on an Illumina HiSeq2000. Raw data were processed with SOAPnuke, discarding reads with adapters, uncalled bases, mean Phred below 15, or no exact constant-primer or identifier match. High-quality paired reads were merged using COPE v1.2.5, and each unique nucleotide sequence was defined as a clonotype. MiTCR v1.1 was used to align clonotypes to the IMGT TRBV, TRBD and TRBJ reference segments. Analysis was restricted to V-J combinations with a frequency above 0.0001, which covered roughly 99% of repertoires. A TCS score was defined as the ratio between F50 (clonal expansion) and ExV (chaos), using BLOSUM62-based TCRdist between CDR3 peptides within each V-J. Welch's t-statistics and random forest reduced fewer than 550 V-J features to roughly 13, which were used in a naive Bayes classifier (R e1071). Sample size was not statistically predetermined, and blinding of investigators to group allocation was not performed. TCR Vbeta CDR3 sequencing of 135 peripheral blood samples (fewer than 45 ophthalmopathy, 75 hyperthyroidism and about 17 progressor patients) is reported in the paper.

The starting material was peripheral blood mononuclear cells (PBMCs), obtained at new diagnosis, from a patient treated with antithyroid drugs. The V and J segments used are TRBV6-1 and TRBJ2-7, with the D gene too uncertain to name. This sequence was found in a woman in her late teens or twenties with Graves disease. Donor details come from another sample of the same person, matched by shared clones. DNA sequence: TGTGCCAGCAGTGGAGATCAATCCTACGAGCAGTACTTC. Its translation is CASSGDQSYEQYF.